This T cell receptor (beta chain) derives from a study of T cells in Graves' hyperthyroidism and ophthalmopathy. V dropped 2 bases and J dropped 1 base, with 14 bases sitting between them. Germline CDR1 is MNHEY and CDR2 is SVGAGI. The CDR3 has 17 amino acids. Uncontrolled infection, other autoimmune disease, pregnancy or lactation led to exclusion. Each diagnosis was grounded in clinical symptoms, serum thyroxine and TRAb, thyroid ultrasound, and orbital computed tomography. Before ophthalmopathy appeared, progressors gave blood at initial hyperthyroidism diagnosis. Amplified TCR beta CDR3 regions derived from RNA transcripts. With the HTBI primer set, the TCR CDR3 went through a first round of RT-PCR. TCRdb itself ran the multiplex PCR reads through MiXCR, one entry per CDR3 protein. The sample contains hundreds of thousands of distinct CDR3 sequences, around 19% of which appear only once.

The V call is TRBV6-5, the J call TRBJ2-2; the D is unclear. This receptor was identified in a woman between 45 and 65 years old with Graves' hyperthyroidism that later progressed to Graves' ophthalmopathy. Sequencing was carried out using blood. The CDR3 reads CASSYQLHLGNTGELFF. The CDR3 region has the DNA TGTGCCAGCAGTTACCAATTACATCTGGGGAACACCGGGGAGCTGTTTTTT.